This passage covers 30 T cell receptor beta chains from one sample sequenced in a study of molecular identifiers for immune sequencing clone quantification. One entry per CDR3 protein, called by TCRdb with MiXCR from the PCR reads. The sample lists 400,000 to 600,000 distinct CDR3 sequences; around 23% were seen once. The sequencing input was naive CD8+ T cells from blood, with Jurkat cell RNA spiked in. Specified subset: FACS-sorted CD8+CD4-CCR7+CD45RA+ naive T cells. Receptors were obtained from a human donor in good health. Some libraries in this study had Jurkat cell RNA spiked in.

V and J are TRBV27 and TRBJ2-1; 7 nucleotides align to TRBD1. With 7 bases clipped from V and 2 bases from J, the junction kept 11 bases outside the gene matches. Germline V lookup: CDR1 MNHEY, CDR2 SMNVEV (reference sequence). The CDR3 has 16 residues. This CDR3 is CASNTSGTVPYNEQFF. CDR3 DNA sequence: TGTGCCAGCAATACCTCCGGGACAGTCCCCTACAATGAGCAGTTCTTC.

This rearrangement joins TRBV7-9 to TRBJ2-7; TRBD2 aligns across 11 bases. CDR1 is SEHNR, CDR2 FQNEAQ, per germline (reference sequence). This CDR3 has 13 amino acids. The V segment lost 4 bases and the J segment 6 bases; nucleotides outside the gene matches: 2. CDR3 in DNA: TGTGCCAGCAGCTCGACTAGCGGGGCCGAGCAGTACTTC. This codes for CASSSTSGAEQYF.

The chain joins TRBV10-3 to TRBJ1-1; TRBD1 might be the D (6 bases). The CDR3 runs to 15 residues. The V gene lost 11 bases and the J gene lost 6 bases, with 25 bases spanning the gap. Germline assignment: CDR1 ENHRY and CDR2 SYGVKD. Written as DNA, the CDR3 is TGTGCCGTATCCTCCGGCCCGGGGGCTTTCCCTGAAGCTTTCTTT. Amino acids: CAVSSGPGAFPEAFF.

The gene calls are TRBV2 and TRBJ2-5; D possibly uses TRBD1 or TRBD2 (5 bases each). With 8 bases removed from V and 2 bases from J, the gap between germline ends came to 12 bases. CDR1 SNHLY and CDR2 FYNNEI come from the germline V gene. This CDR3 is built from 13 residues. CDR3 sequence (DNA): TGTGCCAGCGCCCGGTGGGGGCAAGAGACCCAGTACTTC. It specifies CASARWGQETQYF.

This clonotype was counted many times. The chain couples TRBV20-1 to TRBJ1-5; no firm D call. The germline V gene encodes CDR1 DFQATT and CDR2 SNEGSKA (reference sequence). V was clipped by 6 bases and J by 0 bases, with 18 bases between them. CDR3 size: 16 residues. The chain's CDR3 is CSASHSEAYSNQPQHF. In DNA form, the CDR3 reads TGCAGTGCCAGCCATTCGGAGGCCTATAGCAATCAGCCCCAGCATTTT.

With regard to this clonotype: The junction and the germline gene differ at one end; a read error may be behind it. V is TRBV23-1 and J is TRBJ1-1; D uncertain. TRBV23-1 is identified as an open reading frame with a role that is uncertain. There are 20 residues in the CDR3. CDR3 in DNA: TGTGCCAGCACCCCAATGGGGAGTAATTGCCTTGGGGAAGAGAACACTGAAGCTTTCTTT. Translating gives CASTPMGSNCLGEENTEAFF.

This clonotype appeared a few times. V and J are TRBV19 and TRBJ1-4; D possibly corresponds to TRBD1 (5 bases). Trimming left V 4 bases short and J 8 bases short, with 17 bases between. The length of the CDR3 is 15 residues. The V gene's germline CDR1 is LNHDA and CDR2 SQIVND (reference sequence). The CDR3 region has the DNA TGTGCCAGTAGTACTACCGGGACCCTTGGGGAAAAACTGTTTTTT. It specifies CASSTTGTLGEKLFF.

On this clonotype itself: This could be a read error, since a much larger clone is one nucleotide away. V usage is TRBV29-1 and J usage is TRBJ2-7, with 8 bases fitting TRBD1. Germline loops: CDR1 SQVTM, CDR2 ANQGSEA. The CDR3 runs 13 residues. The CDR3 DNA follows: TGCAGCGTTGGGACAGGGAGGTCCTACAAGCAGTACTTC. It yields the protein CSVGTGRSYKQYF.

There are a few counts of this clonotype. Compared with germline, one end of the junction differs, possibly owing to a read error. V and J are TRBV9 and TRBJ1-3, with D uncertain. Germline lookup yields CDR1 SGDLS and CDR2 YYNGEE. The CDR3 sequence is 13 residues long. CDR3 DNA: TGTGCCAGCAGCGTAGAAGGAAAAGACACCGTATATTTT. This gives the protein CASSVEGKDTVYF.

The chain is built from TRBV9 and TRBJ1-1; a possible D gene is TRBD1 (5 bases). The CDR3 is 13 amino acids. V lost 3 bases, J lost 12 bases, and 18 bases lay in between. Germline V gene sequence: CDR1 SGDLS, CDR2 YYNGEE. The CDR3 is CASSATGARRPFF. The CDR3, as DNA: TGTGCCAGCAGCGCAACCGGGGCCCGGAGGCCTTTCTTT.

A word on this clonotype: The junction shows a germline mismatch at one end, possibly a read error. The genes are TRBV13 and TRBJ2-3, with D unclear. The CDR3 has 15 amino acids. In germline, CDR1 is PRHDT, CDR2 FYEKMQ (reference sequence). In nucleotides, the CDR3 is TGTGCCAGCAGCTTATTCACAGAAAGCACAGCTACGCAGTATTTT. It encodes CASSLFTESTATQYF.

The chain has TRBV9 and TRBJ2-3; 11 bases line up with TRBD2. The CDR3 contains 18 residues. V lost 4 bases to trimming and J lost 5 bases; unmatched junction nucleotides: 15. CDR1 and CDR2 (germline): SGDLS, YYNGEE. The CDR3 spells CASSPPSGVAGGEDTQYF. CDR3 nucleotide sequence: TGTGCCAGCAGCCCCCCCTCCGGGGTAGCGGGGGGGGAAGATACGCAGTATTTT.

This chain uses TRBV6-5 with TRBJ2-1; D possibly corresponds to TRBD2 (6 bases). The CDR3 runs to 16 residues. Germline-derived CDR1 and CDR2 are MNHEY and SVGAGI. Between the trimmed V and J ends, which lost 3 bases and 3 bases, there was a span of 15 bases. The CDR3: CASSYTGTGSYNEQFF. The CDR3 nucleotides are TGTGCCAGCAGTTATACCGGGACTGGGAGCTACAATGAGCAGTTCTTC.

This clonotype was observed many times. The chain employs TRBV7-9 and TRBJ2-4; D is unresolved. In germline, CDR1 is SEHNR, CDR2 FQNEAQ (reference sequence). This CDR3 contains 13 residues. V lost 1 base and J lost 7, with 8 bases in between. The CDR3 region is CASSLVAENIQYF. CDR3 DNA: TGTGCCAGCAGCTTAGTGGCTGAGAACATTCAGTACTTC.

This clonotype was recorded many times. The chain combines TRBV7-9 with TRBJ2-7; D call uncertain. The CDR3 sequence is 11 residues long. The germline gives CDR1 SEHNR, CDR2 FQNEAQ (reference sequence). The V and J ends lost 5 bases and 3 bases respectively, with 5 bases between them. The CDR3 nucleotides are TGTGCCAGCAGCCCTAACTACGAGCAGTACTTC. The encoded protein is CASSPNYEQYF.

Regarding this clonotype: This clone may be a read error of a much larger clone one base away. The chain couples TRBV6-6 to TRBJ1-6; no definite D call. This CDR3 is 17 amino acids long. Germline V lookup: CDR1 MNHNY, CDR2 SVGAGI (reference sequence). Trimming pared 0 bases from V and 6 bases from J, leaving 15 bases between. As DNA, the CDR3 is TGTGCCAGCAGTTACTCGTCCCCCGGGTATTGTAATTCACCCCTCCACTTT. It yields the protein CASSYSSPGYCNSPLHF.

This clonotype came up a few times. The chain links TRBV9 to TRBJ2-3; D is ambiguous. This CDR3 contains 14 residues. Germline V gives CDR1 SGDLS, CDR2 YYNGEE. V shed 4 bases and J shed 2 bases, with 11 bases lying between them. The CDR3 sequence is CASSYSDPTDTQYF. CDR3 nucleotides: TGTGCCAGCAGCTATTCGGACCCCACAGATACGCAGTATTTT.

The chain is built from TRBV27 and TRBJ2-6; no firm D call. CDR3 length: 15 residues. V lost 7 bases and J lost 0, with 10 bases in between. CDR1 is MNHEY, CDR2 SMNVEV, per germline (reference sequence). The CDR3 loop reads CASTKSPSGANVLTF. CDR3 sequence (DNA): TGTGCCAGCACCAAAAGTCCCTCTGGGGCCAACGTCCTGACTTTC. The entire variable domain, with the rest obtained from reference TRBV27 and TRBJ2-6, is as follows: EAQVTQNPRYLITVTGKKLTVTCSQNMNHEYMSWYRQDPGLGLRQIYYSMNVEVTDKGDVPEGYKVSRKEKRNFPLILESPSPNQTSLYFCASTKSPSGANVLTFGAGSRLTVL.

This clonotype came up many times. The chain is built from TRBV29-1 and TRBJ2-3; D is unclear. The germline V gene encodes CDR1 SQVTM and CDR2 ANQGSEA. V was pared by 0 bases and J by 5 bases, with 6 bases between. This CDR3 contains 12 residues. CDR3 residues: CSVEEVLDTQYF. DNA of the CDR3: TGCAGCGTTGAAGAGGTTTTAGATACGCAGTATTTT.

The chain recombines TRBV6-1 with TRBJ2-7; D is possibly TRBD2 (6 bases). The V end was cut by 5 bases, the J end by 5 bases, with 10 bases between. Germline loops: CDR1 MNHNS, CDR2 SASEGT. The CDR3 has 12 amino acids. The CDR3 sequence is CASSIGSNEQYF. The DNA for the CDR3 is TGTGCCAGCAGTATCGGGAGCAACGAGCAGTACTTC.

The V and J genes are TRBV7-2 and TRBJ2-1; D is unclear. V lost 7 bases, J lost 3 bases, and 16 bases lay in between. The CDR3 extends over 15 amino acids. Germline V CDR1 and CDR2: SGHTA, FQGNSA. CDR3 nucleotides: TGTGCCAGCAACCCCTTCGAGGTAGGCTACAATGAGCAGTTCTTC. Its translation: CASNPFEVGYNEQFF.

This clonotype was counted many times. This chain connects TRBV12-3 or TRBV12-4 to TRBJ1-3, with no clear D. The CDR3 sequence is 11 residues long. The germline V and J ends were trimmed by 11 bases and 4 bases, with 9 bases remaining between them. CDR3 in amino acids: CAPGRGNTIYF. The DNA of the CDR3 is TGTGCCCCCGGGCGGGGAAACACCATATATTTT.

The chain joins TRBV4-3 to TRBJ2-1; D is ambiguous. V shed 1 base and J shed 4 bases, with 14 bases lying between them. The CDR3 is made up of 16 amino acids. Germline V gene lookup returns CDR1 LGHNA and CDR2 YSLEER. For the CDR3, the DNA is TGCGCCAGCAGCCAAGGTCCCGGCATGAATTACAATGAGCAGTTCTTC. Protein: CASSQGPGMNYNEQFF.

V and J are TRBV28 and TRBJ1-1; 8 bases match TRBD1. This CDR3 has 12 residues. Germline V lookup: CDR1 MDHEN, CDR2 SYDVKM. Trimming cost V 8 bases and J 8 bases; bases outside gene matches: 7. CDR3 loop: CASVRRGPEAFF. The CDR3 DNA sequence: TGTGCCAGCGTTCGCAGGGGGCCAGAAGCTTTCTTT. Together with reference TRBV28 and TRBJ1-1, the CDR3 gives the full variable domain: DVKVTQSSRYLVKRTGEKVFLECVQDMDHENMFWYRQDPGLGLRLIYFSYDVKMKEKGDIPEGYSVSREKKERFSLILESASTNQTSMYLCASVRRGPEAFFGQGTRLTVV.

On this clonotype: A much larger clonotype is one base distant, so this may be a read error. V gene TRBV4-1 combines with J gene TRBJ2-2; 8 nucleotides agree with TRBD1. CDR3 length equals 17 residues. CDR1 MGHRA and CDR2 YSYEKL come from the germline V gene. CDR3 sequence (DNA): TGCGCCAGCAGCCAAGCCGGACAGGGTGGTAGCACCGGGGAGCCGTTTTTT. It specifies CASSQAGQGGSTGEPFF.

This clonotype has at least ten counts. The chain recombines TRBV6-2 or TRBV6-3 with TRBJ2-3, with 8 bases matching TRBD2. The germline V gene has CDR1 MNHEY and CDR2 SVGEGT. V was clipped by 6 bases and J by 2 bases; unmatched bases: 7. The CDR3 covers 15 residues. For the CDR3, the DNA is TGTGCCAGCAGATCAGCGGGAGAGATCACAGATACGCAGTATTTT. Translation gives CASRSAGEITDTQYF.

The rearrangement links TRBV7-9 to TRBJ2-7; 7 positions match TRBD2. The CDR3 runs 15 residues. CDR1 and CDR2 (germline): SEHNR, FQNEAQ (reference sequence). The junction had 9 bases not matched to a gene; V was cut back by 4 bases and J by 3 bases. CDR3 sequence reads: CASSSDVGGGYEQYF. In DNA form, the CDR3 reads TGTGCCAGCAGCTCGGACGTGGGCGGGGGCTACGAGCAGTACTTC.

Of note for this clonotype: Since a much larger clone is just one base distant, this may be a read error. Without the conserved terminal phenylalanine or tryptophan, this CDR3 likely stems from a read error. The rearrangement uses TRBV28 and TRBJ1-4; no reliable D call. Germline CDR1 MDHEN, CDR2 SYDVKM. V lost 6 bases and J 0 bases, leaving 8 bases between the germline ends. The CDR3 runs to 14 residues. This CDR3 reads CASSITATNEKLFS. The CDR3 DNA reads as TGTGCCAGCAGCATCACGGCAACTAATGAAAAACTGTTTTCT.

The sample holds a few counts of this clonotype. V gene TRBV2 combines with J gene TRBJ2-3; D may be TRBD1 or TRBD2 (5 bases each). CDR1 is SNHLY and CDR2 is FYNNEI in the germline V gene. V gave up 7 bases and J gave up 2 bases, with 16 bases separating them. The CDR3 is 15 residues long. In nucleotides, the CDR3 is TGTGCCAGCAAGTCGGGGCAGGTCACCACAGATACGCAGTATTTT. This codes for CASKSGQVTTDTQYF. The full variable domain, completed using reference TRBV2 and TRBJ2-3, is EPEVTQTPSHQVTQMGQEVILRCVPISNHLYFYWYRQILGQKVEFLVSFYNNEISEKSEIFDDQFSVERPDGSNFTLKIRSTKLEDSAMYFCASKSGQVTTDTQYFGPGTRLTVL.

This clonotype showed up many times. The rearrangement links TRBV12-3 or TRBV12-4 to TRBJ2-3; 9 bases fit TRBD1. There are 15 residues in the CDR3. V lost 4 bases to trimming and J lost 1 base; unmatched junction nucleotides: 3. The CDR3 sequence: CASSSTGGRTDTQYF. In DNA, the CDR3 is TGTGCCAGCAGTTCGACAGGGGGACGCACAGATACGCAGTATTTT.